This T cell receptor beta chain was captured by sequencing in a study of glioma-infiltrating T cells. Findings and caveats of the study: Tissue-blood divergence was below expectation in non-neoplastic patients, above in gliomas. CDR3 overlap between tissue and blood was very small.

Using RNA template, CDR3s of TCR alpha and beta were amplified with iRepertoire arm-PCR. Tissue mRNA or PBMC total RNA, roughly 85-450 ng, went into one-step reverse transcription and amplification. MiXCR, applied by TCRdb to the multiplex PCR reads, yields one record per CDR3 protein. The table includes some 99,000 distinct CDR3 sequences, less than 30% detected once. This clonotype came up many times. Its antigen is unidentified. What was sequenced was glioma tissue, nonneoplastic brain tissue, or PBMCs (not recorded which). The source of this sequence is a human donor with low-grade glioma or glioblastoma, undergoing nonglioma brain surgery, or in good health (not recorded which).

The CDR3 protein is CASSPQLQGVETQYF. CDR3 bases: TGTGCCAGCAGCCCCCAACTACAGGGCGTAGAGACCCAGTACTTC. V is TRBV28 and J is TRBJ2-5, with TRBD1 as a possible D gene (6 bases). CDR1 MDHEN and CDR2 SYDVKM come from the germline V gene. The CDR3 loop spans 15 amino acids. V dropped 6 bases and J dropped 4 bases, with 18 bases sitting between them. Based on the CDR3 plus reference TRBV28 and TRBJ2-5, the full variable domain is DVKVTQSSRYLVKRTGEKVFLECVQDMDHENMFWYRQDPGLGLRLIYFSYDVKMKEKGDIPEGYSVSREKKERFSLILESASTNQTSMYLCASSPQLQGVETQYFGPGTRLLVL.